The T cell receptor beta chain described here comes from a study of blood T cell repertoires in COVID-19. About the study: The United States, Italy and Spain were the sources of the acute and convalescent COVID-19 samples.

On this clone: This sample also contains other DNA sequences that code for the same CDR3.

CDR3 size: 14 residues. CDR1 and CDR2 from the germline V gene are SGHRS and YFSETQ. V was clipped by 4 bases and J by 4 bases; unmatched bases: 4. Cohort 3 donors counted as recovered after two negative PCRs, clearance, or resolved symptoms. Original methodology: It was from reference gene primer amplification that nucleated cell counts were estimated. Some clones are missing from TCRdb's copy, which holds only in-frame ones; the method was immunoSEQ multiplex PCR. The V and J calls and clone size were taken over from that table, and D and trimming were inferred from the DNA. The table has a few hundred thousand clones, around 91% seen once.

This clonotype originated in a man aged 18 to 30 who had recovered from COVID-19. The chain uses TRBV5-1 and TRBJ1-3; 8 nucleotides align to TRBD1. Source material: PBMCs or T cells enriched from blood (not recorded which). The CDR3 spells CASSLTGVGNTIYF. The CDR3 coding sequence is TGCGCCAGCAGCCTGACAGGGGTGGGAAACACCATATATTTT.